Each of the 18 T cell receptor beta chains below was sequenced from the same sample in a study of glioma-infiltrating T cells after dendritic cell vaccination. Libraries were prepared by immunoSEQ multiplex PCR; TCRdb keeps only in-frame clonotypes and omits some of them. The data show some 100,000 clones, with roughly 83% seen just once and approximately 6% held by the top ten. The sample here was blood, taken before dendritic cell vaccination. The receptors originated from a human donor with glioblastoma.

In this sample, this clone turned up once. This chain connects TRBV9 to TRBJ2-1; perhaps TRBD2 as D (5 bases). Germline values: CDR1 SGDLS, CDR2 YYNGEE. V lost 4 bases and J lost 4, with 15 bases in between. The CDR3 has 15 amino acids. The CDR3 loop reads CASSYRGEAYNEQFF. The CDR3 DNA sequence: TGTGCCAGCAGCTACCGGGGAGAGGCATACAATGAGCAGTTCTTC.

The gene calls are TRBV18 and TRBJ2-5; 8 bases fit TRBD2. This CDR3 is 14 amino acids long. V lost 3 bases to trimming and J lost 5 bases; unmatched junction nucleotides: 5. Germline loops: CDR1 KGHSH, CDR2 LQKENI. In nucleotides, the CDR3 is TGTGCCAGCTCACCCGCGGGAGGCCTGGAGACCCAGTACTTC. Protein product: CASSPAGGLETQYF.

The genes are TRBV28 and TRBJ2-6, with D maybe TRBD1 (7 bases). CDR1 and CDR2 (germline): MDHEN, SYDVKM. CDR3 length equals 19 residues. The ends were cut back, 4 bases at V and 0 bases at J, with 19 bases in the middle. The CDR3, as DNA: TGTGCCAGCAGTTCACATCGGGGCAGGGGGGACTCTGGGGCCAACGTCCTGACTTTC. Its translation: CASSSHRGRGDSGANVLTF.

V and J are TRBV28 and TRBJ1-2; 7 bases line up with TRBD1. CDR1 and CDR2 (germline): MDHEN, SYDVKM. The V gene end was trimmed by 5 bases and the J gene end by 4 bases; junction bases not matched to a gene: 10. The CDR3 consists of 15 residues. CDR3 region: CASSLTDREFYGYTF. Here the CDR3 DNA reads TGTGCCAGCAGTCTAACCGACAGGGAGTTCTATGGCTACACCTTC.

This chain connects TRBV11-2 to TRBJ2-5; 14 nucleotides agree with TRBD2. The J segment lost 4 bases and the V segment lost 1 base, leaving 8 bases of the junction unmatched. Germline lookup yields CDR1 SGHAT and CDR2 FQNNGV. The CDR3 is made up of 18 amino acids. The CDR3 region is CASSLAVLGTSGGETQYF. In DNA, the CDR3 is TGTGCCAGCAGCTTAGCCGTTTTGGGGACTAGCGGGGGAGAGACCCAGTACTTC.

The chain recombines TRBV4-2 with TRBJ2-1, with 8 bases matching TRBD2. V lost 0 bases to trimming and J lost 7 bases; unmatched junction nucleotides: 8. Germline V gene data show CDR1 as LGHNA and CDR2 as YNFKEQ. The CDR3 is made up of 16 amino acids. CDR3 region: CASSQDNAGGGNEQFF. As DNA, the CDR3 is TGTGCCAGCAGCCAAGATAACGCCGGGGGGGGGAATGAGCAGTTCTTC.

The rearrangement uses TRBV29-1 and TRBJ2-7, with D possibly TRBD2 on 7 matching bases. CDR1 is SQVTM and CDR2 is ANQGSEA in the germline V gene. The CDR3 has 15 amino acids. V was shortened by 4 bases and J by 3 bases, with 19 bases between the two germline ends. The CDR3 DNA reads as TGCAGCGTTGGCGGAAGGGGGGGAGGAGGCTACGAGCAGTACTTC. It specifies CSVGGRGGGGYEQYF.

The rearrangement links TRBV10-3 to TRBJ1-1; TRBD1 agrees at 8 bases. V was pared by 4 bases and J by 11 bases, with 6 bases of the junction left unmatched. Per the germline V gene, CDR1 is ENHRY and CDR2 is SYGVKD. The CDR3 spans 12 residues. The CDR3 protein is CAISARGQGAFF. The CDR3 bases are TGTGCCATCAGTGCCAGGGGGCAGGGGGCTTTCTTT.

The J gene is TRBJ2-7, the V gene TRBV27, with 7 positions matching TRBD2. Germline-derived CDR1 and CDR2 are MNHEY and SMNVEV (reference sequence). The CDR3 runs to 14 residues. V gave up 8 bases and J gave up 0 bases; unmatched junction bases: 7. This CDR3 is CASQLGRTSYEQYF. The CDR3 nucleotides are TGTGCCAGCCAACTCGGGAGGACCTCCTACGAGCAGTACTTC.

The chain combines TRBV5-6 with TRBJ1-5, with D unclear. V was clipped by 0 bases and J by 0 bases, with 7 bases between them. This CDR3 is 15 amino acids long. CDR1 is SGHDT and CDR2 is YYEEEE in the germline V gene. The CDR3 here is CASSLGVYSNQPQHF. The DNA for the CDR3 is TGTGCCAGCAGCTTGGGAGTTTATAGCAATCAGCCCCAGCATTTT.

This clone was recorded a few times. V usage is TRBV15 and J usage is TRBJ1-1; D unresolved. Trimming took 0 bases from V and 4 from J, leaving 9 bases between them. CDR3 length equals 14 residues. The germline V gene encodes CDR1 LNHNV and CDR2 YYDKDF (reference sequence). CDR3 in DNA: TGTGCCACCAGCAGAGATTTTGCGGGCACTGAAGCTTTCTTT. Its translation is CATSRDFAGTEAFF.

The chain uses TRBV28 and TRBJ2-1, with 10 bases lining up with TRBD1. V lost 6 bases and J lost 8; bases outside the gene matches: 7. CDR1 is MDHEN and CDR2 is SYDVKM in the germline V gene. This CDR3 has 14 amino acids. The CDR3 coding sequence is TGTGCCAGCAGGGGACAGGGGTCTTTGTATGAGCAGTTCTTC. Translation gives CASRGQGSLYEQFF.

The chain is built from TRBV6-4 and TRBJ2-1; 13 bases align to TRBD2. This CDR3 has 15 residues. J gave up 5 bases and V 4 bases, and 2 bases lay outside the gene matches. The germline V gene encodes CDR1 MRHNA and CDR2 SNTAGT. The CDR3 loop reads CASSVGTSGDNEQFF. The CDR3 region has the DNA TGTGCCAGCAGTGTCGGGACTAGCGGGGACAATGAGCAGTTCTTC.

As to this clone: A read error may account for a junction end that differs from germline. The sample has other DNA sequences that encode this CDR3 too. The chain links TRBV2 to TRBJ1-1; D ambiguous. Germline-derived CDR1 and CDR2 are SNHLY and FYNNEI. The CDR3 loop spans 14 amino acids. The CDR3 DNA reads TGTGCCAGCAGTGTGACACCTTCGAACACTGAAGCCTTCTTT. Its translation: CASSVTPSNTEAFF.

This chain links TRBV11-2 with TRBJ1-2; TRBD1 is a possible D gene (5 bases). The CDR3 sequence is 15 residues long. The V gene's germline CDR1 is SGHAT and CDR2 FQNNGV. V gave up 0 bases and J gave up 7 bases, with 15 bases separating them. CDR3 nucleotides: TGTGCCAGCAGCTTAGACCAGACAGAAGTAGGTGGCTACACCTTC. Amino acids: CASSLDQTEVGGYTF.

The J gene is TRBJ2-7, the V gene TRBV2, with 7 bases fitting TRBD2. The CDR3 extends over 12 amino acids. V was pared by 8 bases and J by 5 bases, with 6 bases of the junction left unmatched. Germline V lookup: CDR1 SNHLY, CDR2 FYNNEI. In DNA form, the CDR3 reads TGTGCCAGCTTACTAGCGCACAACGAGCAGTACTTC. Its translation: CASLLAHNEQYF.

The chain employs TRBV30 and TRBJ1-2, with 7 bases aligning to TRBD1. J gave up 4 bases and V 4 bases, and 15 bases lay outside the gene matches. This CDR3 is 16 amino acids long. Germline CDR1 reads GTSNPN; CDR2 reads SVGIG (reference sequence). DNA for the CDR3: TGTGCCTGGATCGGCGTGACAGGGCCTGTTCGCTATGGCTACACCTTC. Its protein product is CAWIGVTGPVRYGYTF.

V gene TRBV7-9 combines with J gene TRBJ2-1; 9 nucleotides align to TRBD2. V lost 1 base and J lost 8; bases outside the gene matches: 9. The CDR3 runs to 16 residues. Per germline, CDR1 SEHNR and CDR2 FQNEAQ (reference sequence). CDR3 sequence: CASSLGNSGSGDEQFF. The CDR3 bases are TGTGCCAGCAGCTTAGGAAATAGCGGGAGTGGTGATGAGCAGTTCTTC.